This T cell receptor (beta chain) was identified in a study of blood T cell repertoires in COVID-19. At the level of the study: COVID-19 samples from acute and convalescent phases originated in the United States, Italy and Spain. The cDNA or gDNA used as material had been derived from T cells, B-cell-depleted T cells, or PBMCs.

The Seattle patients, enrolled during active infection, were followed longitudinally. This clone was seen a single time. The CDR3 loop spans 13 amino acids. Germline V gene lookup returns CDR1 SGHRS and CDR2 YFSETQ. Repertoires were generated with immunoSEQ multiplex PCR, while TCRdb's copy carries only in-frame clones and drops some. The sample has 200,000 to 300,000 clones; about 91% are singletons. The chain has TRBV5-1 and TRBJ2-1, with TRBD2 identical over 10 bases. What was sequenced was peripheral blood. This receptor was obtained from a person between 18 and 35 years old with COVID-19, enrolled during active disease. CDR3 DNA: TGCGCTACGGCTAGCGGGAGCACGAATGAGCAGTTCTTC. It translates to CATASGSTNEQFF.